A single sample is the source of the 2 T cell receptor beta chains below, sequenced in a study of regulatory T cells in long-lasting Graves disease (dated by TCRdb to the early 2020s). Receptors were amplified or captured by multiplex PCR. Sequenced on an Illumina HiSeq 4000. iRepertoire HTBI primers and Arm-PCR amplification of CDR3 regions were used to construct TCR beta libraries. TCRdb reprocessing: public reads trimmed at Q25 with fastp, clones called with MiXCR, in-frame beta chains kept. For every CDR3 protein sequence, its rows merge into one entry that carries the most common genes and DNA. This sample lists about 460,000 distinct CDR3 sequences; 14% were detected once. Approximately 15% of the sample is in the top ten clones. This specimen's time point label, per the study, means: newly diagnosed GD, antithyroid drugs for less than 3 months. For both TCR sequencing and RNA sequencing, RNA was extracted from PBMCs in TRIzol.

This sample also appeared in a second study, on T cells in Graves' hyperthyroidism and ophthalmopathy.

The sample consisted of peripheral blood mononuclear cells (PBMCs), taken at new diagnosis, from a patient treated with antithyroid drugs. The receptors stem from a woman aged 50 to 65 with Graves disease. Donor details come from another sample of the same person, matched by shared clones.

This clonotype was picked up many times. The chain couples TRBV6-5 to TRBJ1-5, with a weak D call TRBD1 (5 bases). Trimming took off 4 bases at V and 2 bases at J, with 9 bases between the two ends. Germline CDR1 and CDR2: MNHEY and SVGAGI. There are 14 residues in the CDR3. The CDR3 region is CASSSPGGNQPQHF. The CDR3 bases are TGTGCCAGCAGTTCCCCGGGGGGCAATCAGCCCCAGCATTTT.

This clonotype was counted many times. The chain uses TRBV2 and TRBJ2-1; weak D call: TRBD2 (5 bases). This CDR3 is 16 amino acids long. Trimming removed 4 bases from V and 2 bases from J, with 15 bases in between. CDR1 is SNHLY and CDR2 is FYNNEI in the germline V gene. CDR3 bases: TGTGCCAGCAGTGGAATCCCAGCGGCAACCTACAATGAGCAGTTCTTC. Amino acids: CASSGIPAATYNEQFF.